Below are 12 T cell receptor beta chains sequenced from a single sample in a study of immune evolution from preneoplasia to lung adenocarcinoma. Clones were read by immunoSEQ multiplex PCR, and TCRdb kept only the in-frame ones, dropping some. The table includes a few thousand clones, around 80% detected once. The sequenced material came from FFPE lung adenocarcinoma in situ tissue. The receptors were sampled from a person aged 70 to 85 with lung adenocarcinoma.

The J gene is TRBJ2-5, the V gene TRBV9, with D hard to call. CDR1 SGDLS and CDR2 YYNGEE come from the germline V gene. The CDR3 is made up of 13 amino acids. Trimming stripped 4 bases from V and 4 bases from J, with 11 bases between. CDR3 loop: CASSFGVIETQYF. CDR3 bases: TGTGCCAGCAGCTTTGGGGTAATAGAGACCCAGTACTTC.

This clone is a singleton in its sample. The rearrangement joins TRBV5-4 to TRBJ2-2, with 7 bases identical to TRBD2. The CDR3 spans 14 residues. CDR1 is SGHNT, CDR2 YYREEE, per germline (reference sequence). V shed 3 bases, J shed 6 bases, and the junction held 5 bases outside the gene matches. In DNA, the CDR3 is TGTGCCAGCAGCTCCCCGGGGGGATCCGGGGAGCTGTTTTTT. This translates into CASSSPGGSGELFF.

The CDR3 coding sequence is TGTGCCAGCAGTGTCATGGACAGAGACACCGGGGAGCTGTTTTTT. Its protein is CASSVMDRDTGELFF. The chain links TRBV6-1 to TRBJ2-2; perhaps TRBD1 as D (6 bases). There are 15 residues in the CDR3. Trimming cost V 4 bases and J 3 bases, with 12 bases left between them. Per the germline V gene, CDR1 is MNHNS and CDR2 is SASEGT.

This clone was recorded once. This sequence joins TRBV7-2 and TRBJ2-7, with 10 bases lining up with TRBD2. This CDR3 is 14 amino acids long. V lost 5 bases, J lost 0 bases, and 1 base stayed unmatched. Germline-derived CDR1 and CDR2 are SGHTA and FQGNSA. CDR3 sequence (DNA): TGTGCCAGCAGCCGGACTAGCGGCTCCTACGAGCAGTACTTC. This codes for CASSRTSGSYEQYF.

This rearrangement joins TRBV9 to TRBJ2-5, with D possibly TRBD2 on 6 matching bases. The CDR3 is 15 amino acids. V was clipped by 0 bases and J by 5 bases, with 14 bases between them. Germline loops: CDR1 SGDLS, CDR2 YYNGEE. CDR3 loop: CASSVDSGAGETQYF. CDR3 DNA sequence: TGTGCCAGCAGCGTAGACTCGGGAGCTGGGGAGACCCAGTACTTC. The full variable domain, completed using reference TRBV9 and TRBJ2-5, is DSGVTQTPKHLITATGQRVTLRCSPRSGDLSVYWYQQSLDQGLQFLIQYYNGEERAKGNILERFSAQQFPDLHSELNLSSLELGDSALYFCASSVDSGAGETQYFGPGTRLLVL.

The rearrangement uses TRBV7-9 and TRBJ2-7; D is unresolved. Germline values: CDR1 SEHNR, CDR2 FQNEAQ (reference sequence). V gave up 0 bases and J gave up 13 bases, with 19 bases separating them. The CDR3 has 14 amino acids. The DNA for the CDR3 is TGTGCCAGCAGCTTAGCGGTCGGCTCCCGCGAGGTTTACTTC. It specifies CASSLAVGSREVYF.

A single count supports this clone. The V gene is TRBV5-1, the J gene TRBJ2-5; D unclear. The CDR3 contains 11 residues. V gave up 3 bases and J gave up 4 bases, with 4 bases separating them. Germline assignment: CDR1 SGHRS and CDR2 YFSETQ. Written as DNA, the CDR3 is TGCGCCAGCAGCTCCTTAGAGACCCAGTACTTC. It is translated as CASSSLETQYF.

CDR3 coding DNA: TGCGCCAGCAACCCCCAGGGGGCTAGCTCTGGGGCCAACGTCCTGACTTTC. Its translation is CASNPQGASSGANVLTF. The J gene is TRBJ2-6, the V gene TRBV5-1; 8 nucleotides match TRBD1. The V and J ends lost 6 bases and 0 bases, in that order; junction bases with no gene match: 8. The CDR3 spans 17 residues. Germline CDR1 is SGHRS and CDR2 is YFSETQ.

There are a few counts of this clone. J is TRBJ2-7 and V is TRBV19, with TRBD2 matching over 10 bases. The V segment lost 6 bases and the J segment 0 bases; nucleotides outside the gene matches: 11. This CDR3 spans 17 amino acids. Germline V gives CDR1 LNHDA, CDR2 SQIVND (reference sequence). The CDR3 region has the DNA TGTGCCAGTAGCCTCACTGGACTAGCGGAGACCTCCTACGAGCAGTACTTC. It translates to CASSLTGLAETSYEQYF. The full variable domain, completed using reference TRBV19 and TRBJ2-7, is DGGITQSPKYLFRKEGQNVTLSCEQNLNHDAMYWYRQDPGQGLRLIYYSQIVNDFQKGDIAEGYSVSREKKESFPLTVTSAQKNPTAFYLCASSLTGLAETSYEQYFGPGTRLTVT.

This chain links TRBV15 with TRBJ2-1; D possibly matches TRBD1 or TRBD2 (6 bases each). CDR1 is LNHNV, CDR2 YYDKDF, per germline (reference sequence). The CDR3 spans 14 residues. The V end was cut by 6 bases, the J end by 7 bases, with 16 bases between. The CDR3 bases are TGTGCCACCAGGGGTATCGGGGGCGGGAATGAGCAGTTCTTC. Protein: CATRGIGGGNEQFF.

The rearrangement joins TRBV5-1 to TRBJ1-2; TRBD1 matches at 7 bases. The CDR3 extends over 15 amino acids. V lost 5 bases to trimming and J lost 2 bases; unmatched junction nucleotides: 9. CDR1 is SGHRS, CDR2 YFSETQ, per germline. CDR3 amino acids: CASRRGQTGNYGYTF. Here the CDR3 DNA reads TGCGCCAGCAGGAGGGGGCAGACAGGGAACTATGGCTACACCTTC.

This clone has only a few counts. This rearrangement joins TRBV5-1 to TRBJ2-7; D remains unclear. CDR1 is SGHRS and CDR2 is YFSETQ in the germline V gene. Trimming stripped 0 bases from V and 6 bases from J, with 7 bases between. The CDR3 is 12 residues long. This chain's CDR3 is CASSLEGGEQYF. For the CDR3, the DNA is TGCGCCAGCAGCTTGGAAGGCGGCGAGCAGTACTTC.